The 15 T cell receptor beta chains reported below all come from one sample, sequenced in a study of T cell responses to AZD1222 COVID-19 vaccine. Here immunoSEQ multiplex PCR was the method, and the copy in TCRdb shows in-frame clones only, minus some. The profile shows 150,000 to 200,000 clones, approximately 90% of them singletons. The sequenced sample was peripheral blood, obtained on day 0 of AZD1222 vaccination. These TCRs come from an adult in good health.

The chain is built from TRBV5-4 and TRBJ1-2; D possibly corresponds to TRBD1 (6 bases). V lost 1 base and J 6 bases, leaving 13 bases between the germline ends. The CDR3 is made up of 14 amino acids. Germline loops: CDR1 SGHNT, CDR2 YYREEE (reference sequence). CDR3: CASSLQGPAHGYTF. In nucleotides, the CDR3 is TGTGCCAGCAGCTTGCAGGGGCCCGCCCATGGCTACACCTTC.

The J gene is TRBJ1-1, the V gene TRBV15; D is undetermined. V lost 4 bases and J 8 bases, leaving 11 bases between the germline ends. This CDR3 has 12 amino acids. The germline V gene encodes CDR1 LNHNV and CDR2 YYDKDF (reference sequence). CDR3 in amino acids: CATSTTAGEAFF. CDR3 nucleotides: TGTGCCACCAGCACAACAGCGGGAGAAGCTTTCTTT.

This chain uses TRBV12-2 with TRBJ2-7; the D call TRBD2 from the table was never checked on the DNA. TRBV12-2 is designated a pseudogene. The CDR3 covers 14 residues. CDR3 amino acids: CASRVSGIYYEQYF. DNA of the CDR3: TGTGCAAGTCGCGTCTCCGGGATTTACTACGAGCAGTACTTC.

DNA for the CDR3: TGTGCCAGCAGCTTAGTCGGGGCTTTCGGAGAGACCCAGTACTTC. Translating it yields CASSLVGAFGETQYF. The chain carries TRBV7-6 and TRBJ2-5; D assignment may be TRBD1 or TRBD2 (5 bases each). Germline V lookup: CDR1 SGHVS, CDR2 FNYEAQ. V was clipped by 1 base and J by 4 bases, with 13 bases between them. This CDR3 contains 15 residues.

The rearrangement links TRBV6-1 to TRBJ2-2, with D possibly TRBD1 on 6 matching bases. CDR3 size: 17 residues. Looked up from germline, CDR1 is MNHNS and CDR2 is SASEGT. Between the trimmed V and J ends, which lost 3 bases and 2 bases, there was a span of 16 bases. CDR3 DNA: TGTGCCAGCAGTGAGACCCCGTGGACAGCAAACACCGGGGAGCTGTTTTTT. This translates into CASSETPWTANTGELFF.

The genes are TRBV7-9 and TRBJ1-1, with D possibly TRBD1 on 6 matching bases. Germline CDR1 SEHNR, CDR2 FQNEAQ (reference sequence). Deletions cut 5 bases from V and 10 bases from J, with 17 bases between. The CDR3 sequence is 13 residues long. This CDR3 reads CASSPEGRGAAFF. CDR3 coding DNA: TGTGCCAGCAGCCCCGAGGGCAGGGGTGCAGCTTTCTTT. The full variable domain, its missing parts supplied by reference TRBV7-9 and TRBJ1-1, is DTGVSQNPRHKITKRGQNVTFRCDPISEHNRLYWYRQTLGQGPEFLTYFQNEAQLEKSRLLSDRFSAERPKGSFSTLEIQRTEQGDSAMYLCASSPEGRGAAFFGQGTRLTVV.

This chain connects TRBV6-5 to TRBJ2-7; D is undetermined. Trimming removed 2 bases at V and 2 bases at J, with 4 bases between. Germline V gene data show CDR1 as MNHEY and CDR2 as SVGAGI. CDR3 size: 12 residues. CDR3 protein: CASSYGTYEQYF. CDR3 coding DNA: TGTGCCAGCAGTTACGGTACCTACGAGCAGTACTTC.

The chain has TRBV5-8 and TRBJ2-7, with TRBD1 matching over 7 bases. Per the germline V gene, CDR1 is SGHTS and CDR2 is YDEGEE. The CDR3 is made up of 15 amino acids. J lost 7 bases, V lost 4 bases, and 14 bases had no gene match. The CDR3 loop is CASSPLDRPPGEQYF. CDR3 nucleotides: TGTGCCAGCAGCCCGCTGGACAGGCCCCCCGGAGAGCAGTACTTC. The full variable domain, rest sourced from reference TRBV5-8 and TRBJ2-7, is EAGVTQSPTHLIKTRGQQATLRCSPISGHTSVYWYQQALGLGLQFLLWYDEGEERNRGNFPPRFSGRQFPNYSSELNVNALELEDSALYLCASSPLDRPPGEQYFGPGTRLTVT.

This clone has just one count. The chain employs TRBV7-9 and TRBJ2-7, with 10 bases aligning to TRBD1. CDR3 length: 16 amino acids. The junction had 10 bases not matched to a gene; V was cut back by 6 bases and J by 2 bases. CDR1 and CDR2 from the germline V gene are SEHNR and FQNEAQ (reference sequence). The CDR3 nucleotides read TGTGCCAGCAGACGCCTTACGACAGGGGGCCCCTACGAGCAGTACTTC. It yields the protein CASRRLTTGGPYEQYF.

The rearrangement joins TRBV7-2 to TRBJ2-7; 14 bases match TRBD2. Germline CDR1 is SGHTA and CDR2 is FQGNSA. Unmatched junction bases numbered 6, after V lost 5 bases and J lost 0 bases. CDR3 length: 17 residues. In DNA form, the CDR3 reads TGTGCCAGCAGCCCTGGACTAGCGGGGGGACCCTCCTACGAGCAGTACTTC. This sequence encodes CASSPGLAGGPSYEQYF.

The chain carries TRBV9 and TRBJ1-1, with D perhaps TRBD1 (6 bases). The CDR3 contains 15 residues. V was shortened by 0 bases and J by 1 base, with 10 bases between the two germline ends. Germline assignment: CDR1 SGDLS and CDR2 YYNGEE. This chain's CDR3 is CASSVVQGPNTEAFF. CDR3 nucleotide sequence: TGTGCCAGCAGCGTAGTACAGGGCCCGAACACTGAAGCTTTCTTT.

With regard to this clone: Other DNA sequences within the sample encode an identical CDR3. The chain carries TRBV29-1 and TRBJ1-5; D is perhaps TRBD1 (5 bases). The germline CDR1 and CDR2 sequences are SQVTM and ANQGSEA. V was clipped by 4 bases and J by 0 bases, with 7 bases between them. This CDR3 region has 13 residues. In nucleotides, the CDR3 is TGCAGCGTTGGACAGAATAGCAATCAGCCCCAGCATTTT. This translates into CSVGQNSNQPQHF.

The chain employs TRBV7-9 and TRBJ1-5; D is ambiguous. The CDR3 totals 13 residues. In germline, CDR1 is SEHNR, CDR2 FQNEAQ (reference sequence). V dropped 5 bases and J dropped 7 bases, with 12 bases sitting between them. CDR3 bases: TGTGCCAGCAGCCAAAGGGCTGGCCAGCCCCAGCATTTT. The encoded protein is CASSQRAGQPQHF.

The chain links TRBV6-5 to TRBJ1-3; D is unresolved. Germline V lookup: CDR1 MNHEY, CDR2 SVGAGI. Deletions cut 6 bases from V and 3 bases from J, with 9 bases between. The CDR3 has 13 residues. In nucleotides, the CDR3 is TGTGCCAGCAGATTACTTGATGGAAACACCATATATTTT. Protein: CASRLLDGNTIYF.

The rearrangement joins TRBV11-2 to TRBJ2-2; no clear D gene. With 5 bases removed from V and 1 base from J, the gap between germline ends came to 11 bases. The CDR3 is 15 residues long. In germline, CDR1 is SGHAT, CDR2 FQNNGV. The DNA of the CDR3 is TGTGCCAGCAGCCCCAGAACACAGAACACCGGGGAGCTGTTTTTT. This encodes CASSPRTQNTGELFF.